This entry lists 15 T cell receptor beta chains sequenced from one sample in a study of OX40 agonist ivuxolimab in advanced cancers. Assay used: immunoSEQ multiplex PCR; TCRdb lists only in-frame clones, some missing. The repertoire includes about 46,000 clones, over 75% of them detected once, and 45% to 70% sits in the top ten. The specimen was CD4+ or CD8+ T cells sorted from blood, collected in a trial of the OX40 agonist ivuxolimab. These receptors came from an adult with an advanced solid tumor such as melanoma, head and neck, liver or kidney cancer.

The chain employs TRBV2 and TRBJ2-3; TRBD2 aligns across 14 bases. The CDR3 is 16 amino acids. Germline V lookup: CDR1 SNHLY, CDR2 FYNNEI. The J segment lost 1 base and the V segment lost 5 bases, leaving 2 bases of the junction unmatched. The CDR3 sequence: CASSPGLAGGTDTQYF. DNA for the CDR3: TGTGCCAGCAGTCCGGGACTAGCGGGAGGCACAGATACGCAGTATTTT.

This clone was seen a single time. The chain is built from TRBV7-6 and TRBJ1-1; 7 bases line up with TRBD1. CDR1 is SGHVS and CDR2 is FNYEAQ in the germline V gene. The CDR3 is 15 amino acids. Trimming took 4 bases from V and 3 from J; bases not matched to a gene: 8. CDR3 sequence (DNA): TGTGCCAGCAGCTCCAACAGGGGAAAGTACACTGAAGCTTTCTTT. This gives the protein CASSSNRGKYTEAFF.

This clone was observed a single time. V and J are TRBV5-1 and TRBJ2-5, with a weak D call TRBD1 (7 bases). Deletions cut 3 bases from V and 4 bases from J, with 16 bases between. The CDR3 has 15 residues. The germline V gene encodes CDR1 SGHRS and CDR2 YFSETQ. The CDR3: CASSSQTGRGETQYF. In nucleotides, the CDR3 is TGCGCCAGCAGCTCCCAGACAGGGCGGGGAGAGACCCAGTACTTC. Supplemented by reference TRBV5-1 and TRBJ2-5, the full variable domain reads KAGVTQTPRYLIKTRGQQVTLSCSPISGHRSVSWYQQTPGQGLQFLFEYFSETQRNKGNFPGRFSGRQFSNSRSEMNVSTLELGDSALYLCASSSQTGRGETQYFGPGTRLLVL.

The V call is TRBV5-4, the J call TRBJ2-4, with 7 bases lining up with TRBD1. Losses at the gene ends were 5 bases for V and 7 bases for J; bases not matched to a gene: 12. The germline V gene has CDR1 SGHNT and CDR2 YYREEE (reference sequence). The CDR3 length is 15 residues. CDR3 nucleotides: TGTGCCAGCAGATATGGGACAGATCTGCTGAACATTCAGTACTTC. This translates into CASRYGTDLLNIQYF.

The CDR3, as DNA: TGTGCCAGCAGGACAGGGGAACCCGGGGAGCTGTTTTTT. As protein: CASRTGEPGELFF. V gene TRBV28 combines with J gene TRBJ2-2; 8 bases are a match to TRBD1. Germline CDR1 and CDR2: MDHEN and SYDVKM. Trimming cost V 6 bases and J 6 bases; bases outside gene matches: 3. The CDR3 covers 13 residues.

This sequence joins TRBV4-1 and TRBJ2-3, with 8 bases fitting TRBD2. This CDR3 is built from 17 residues. Looked up from germline, CDR1 is MGHRA and CDR2 is YSYEKL. V lost 2 bases, J lost 0 bases, and 7 bases stayed unmatched. CDR3 sequence (DNA): TGCGCCAGCAGCCAACCTATAGCGGGACCGAGCACAGATACGCAGTATTTT. Translation: CASSQPIAGPSTDTQYF.

Notes on this clone: One end of the junction is discordant with germline, which a read error may explain. J is TRBJ2-7 and V is TRBV5-3, with D hard to call. TRBV5-3 is placed among ORFs of uncertain function. CDR3 length equals 14 residues. Written as DNA, the CDR3 is TGTGCCAGCAGCTTGGGGTATGCCCCCTACGAGCAGTACTTC. Translating it yields CASSLGYAPYEQYF.

The chain's CDR3 is CASSLSLGDQPQHF. CDR3 nucleotides: TGTGCCAGCAGCTTAAGTCTGGGCGATCAGCCCCAGCATTTT. J is TRBJ1-5 and V is TRBV7-8; D is unresolved. Germline CDR1 reads SGHVS; CDR2 reads FQNEAQ. This CDR3 region has 14 residues. Trimming took 2 bases from V and 5 from J, leaving 10 bases between them.

V is TRBV6-4 and J is TRBJ1-6; D is ambiguous. Trimming shortened V by 8 bases and J by 8 bases, and 28 bases separated the two germline ends. CDR3 length: 18 residues. Germline loops: CDR1 MRHNA, CDR2 SNTAGT. CDR3 nucleotides: TGTGCCAGCGTTATCTCCTGGGAGGCCCTCCTTCGGCATTCACCCCTCCACTTT. This gives the protein CASVISWEALLRHSPLHF.

This chain connects TRBV5-1 to TRBJ2-7, with TRBD2 identical over 8 bases. The trim removed 1 base at V and 0 bases at J, leaving 0 bases unmatched. The V gene's germline CDR1 is SGHRS and CDR2 YFSETQ. This CDR3 has 14 residues. Written as DNA, the CDR3 is TGCGCCAGCAGCTTGACTAGCGGCTCCTACGAGCAGTACTTC. It codes for CASSLTSGSYEQYF. Looking up the rest from reference TRBV5-1 and TRBJ2-7 gives the full variable domain: KAGVTQTPRYLIKTRGQQVTLSCSPISGHRSVSWYQQTPGQGLQFLFEYFSETQRNKGNFPGRFSGRQFSNSRSEMNVSTLELGDSALYLCASSLTSGSYEQYFGPGTRLTVT.

V and J are TRBV30 and TRBJ2-1; tentative D call: TRBD2 (5 bases). The germline gives CDR1 GTSNPN, CDR2 SVGIG (reference sequence). CDR3 length equals 11 residues. V lost 2 bases and J lost 12, with 11 bases in between. CDR3: CAWSSPRGQFF. The DNA for the CDR3 is TGTGCCTGGAGTAGCCCTCGGGGGCAGTTCTTC.

With respect to this clone: At the DNA level, this CDR3 is encoded by other sequences in the same sample as well. The chain uses TRBV7-2 and TRBJ2-1; possibly TRBD2 for D (5 bases). With 3 bases removed from V and 2 bases from J, the gap between germline ends came to 11 bases. The CDR3 runs to 15 residues. CDR1 and CDR2 from the germline V gene are SGHTA and FQGNSA. DNA for the CDR3: TGTGCCAGCAGCTTGGGTGGGAGCCCCTACAATGAGCAGTTCTTC. It translates to CASSLGGSPYNEQFF.

This chain joins TRBV29-1 and TRBJ2-1; TRBD2 aligns across 7 bases. CDR3 length: 14 amino acids. J lost 0 bases, V lost 4 bases, and 3 bases had no gene match. CDR1 and CDR2 from the germline V gene are SQVTM and ANQGSEA. In nucleotides, the CDR3 is TGCAGCGTTGGGCTAGCGGCCTCCTACAATGAGCAGTTCTTC. Its translation is CSVGLAASYNEQFF.

The rearrangement links TRBV20-1 to TRBJ2-3; D gene unclear. The V end was cut by 6 bases, the J end by 5 bases, with 9 bases between. Germline values: CDR1 DFQATT, CDR2 SNEGSKA (reference sequence). The CDR3 is 11 amino acids. CDR3 coding DNA: TGCAGTGCCATAAATCAAGATACGCAGTATTTT. Protein sequence: CSAINQDTQYF.

The chain uses TRBV18 and TRBJ1-4, with TRBD1 matching 7 bases. The trim removed 6 bases at V and 4 bases at J, leaving 14 bases unmatched. Germline values: CDR1 KGHSH, CDR2 LQKENI. This CDR3 has 17 residues. Here the CDR3 DNA reads TGTGCCAGCTCTCGAGGCCCGGGACAGACTTATAATGAAAAACTGTTTTTT. Protein: CASSRGPGQTYNEKLFF. The full variable domain, rest sourced from reference TRBV18 and TRBJ1-4, is NAGVMQNPRHLVRRRGQEARLRCSPMKGHSHVYWYRQLPEEGLKFMVYLQKENIIDESGMPKERFSAEFPKEGPSILRIQQVVRGDSAAYFCASSRGPGQTYNEKLFFGSGTQLSVL.